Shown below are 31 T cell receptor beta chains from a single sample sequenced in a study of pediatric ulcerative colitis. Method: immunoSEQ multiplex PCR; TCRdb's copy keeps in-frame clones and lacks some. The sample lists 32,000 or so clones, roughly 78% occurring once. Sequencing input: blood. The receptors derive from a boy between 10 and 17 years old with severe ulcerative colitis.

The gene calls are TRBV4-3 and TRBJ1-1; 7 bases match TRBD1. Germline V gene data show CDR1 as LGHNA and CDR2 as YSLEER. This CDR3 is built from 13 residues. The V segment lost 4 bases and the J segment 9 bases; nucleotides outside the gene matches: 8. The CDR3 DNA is TGCGCCAGCAGCCTACAGACAGGGACCCAAGCTTTCTTT. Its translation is CASSLQTGTQAFF.

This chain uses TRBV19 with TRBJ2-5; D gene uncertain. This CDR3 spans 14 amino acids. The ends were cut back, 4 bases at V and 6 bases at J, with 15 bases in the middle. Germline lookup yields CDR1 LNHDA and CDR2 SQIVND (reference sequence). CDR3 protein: CASSTWGTAKTQYF. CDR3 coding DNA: TGTGCCAGTAGTACATGGGGTACTGCGAAGACCCAGTACTTC.

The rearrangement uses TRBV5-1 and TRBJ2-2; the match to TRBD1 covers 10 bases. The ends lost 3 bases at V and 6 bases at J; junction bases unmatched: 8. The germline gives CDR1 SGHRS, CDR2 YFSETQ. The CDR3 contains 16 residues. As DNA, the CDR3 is TGCGCCAGCAGCTGGGGGACAGGGGACACCCCCGGGGAGCTGTTTTTT. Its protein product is CASSWGTGDTPGELFF.

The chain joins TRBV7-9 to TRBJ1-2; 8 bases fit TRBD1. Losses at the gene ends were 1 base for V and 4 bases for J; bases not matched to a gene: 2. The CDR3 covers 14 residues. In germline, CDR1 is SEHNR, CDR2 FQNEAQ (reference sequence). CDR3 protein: CASSLGGTGYGYTF. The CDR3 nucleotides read TGTGCCAGCAGCTTAGGGGGGACAGGCTATGGCTACACCTTC. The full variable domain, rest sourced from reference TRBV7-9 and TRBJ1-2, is DTGVSQNPRHKITKRGQNVTFRCDPISEHNRLYWYRQTLGQGPEFLTYFQNEAQLEKSRLLSDRFSAERPKGSFSTLEIQRTEQGDSAMYLCASSLGGTGYGYTFGSGTRLTVV.

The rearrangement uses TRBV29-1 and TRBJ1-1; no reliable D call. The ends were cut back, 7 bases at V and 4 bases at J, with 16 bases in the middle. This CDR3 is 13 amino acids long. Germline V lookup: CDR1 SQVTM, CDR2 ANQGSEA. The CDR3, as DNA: TGCAGCGCCCGCATGAAAGAGGGCACTGAAGCTTTCTTT. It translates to CSARMKEGTEAFF.

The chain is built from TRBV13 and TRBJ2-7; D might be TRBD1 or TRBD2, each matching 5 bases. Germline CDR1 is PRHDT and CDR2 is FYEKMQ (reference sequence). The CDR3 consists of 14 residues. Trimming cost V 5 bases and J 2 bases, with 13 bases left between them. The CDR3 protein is CASSPRDRAYEQYF. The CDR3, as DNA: TGTGCCAGCAGCCCTAGGGACCGGGCCTACGAGCAGTACTTC. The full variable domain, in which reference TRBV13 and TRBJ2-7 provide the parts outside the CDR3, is AAGVIQSPRHLIKEKRETATLKCYPIPRHDTVYWYQQGPGQDPQFLISFYEKMQSDKGSIPDRFSAQQFSDYHSELNMSSLELGDSALYFCASSPRDRAYEQYFGPGTRLTVT.

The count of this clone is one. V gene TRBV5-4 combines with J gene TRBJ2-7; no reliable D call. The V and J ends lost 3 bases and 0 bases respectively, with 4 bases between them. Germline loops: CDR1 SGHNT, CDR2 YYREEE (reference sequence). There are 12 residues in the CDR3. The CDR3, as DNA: TGTGCCAGCAGCTCCTACTCCTACGAGCAGTACTTC. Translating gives CASSSYSYEQYF.

CDR3 sequence (DNA): TGTGCCAGTTCCGGGACACGCTATGGCTACACCTTC. Translated: CASSGTRYGYTF. The J gene is TRBJ1-2, the V gene TRBV7-2, with D tentatively TRBD1 (6 bases). CDR3 length equals 12 residues. The germline gives CDR1 SGHTA, CDR2 FQGNSA. V was shortened by 9 bases and J by 4 bases, with 12 bases between the two germline ends.

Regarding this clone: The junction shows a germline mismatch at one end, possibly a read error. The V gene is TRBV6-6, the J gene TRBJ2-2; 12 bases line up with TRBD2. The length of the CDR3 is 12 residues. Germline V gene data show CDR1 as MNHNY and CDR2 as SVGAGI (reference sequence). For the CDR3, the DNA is TGTGCCAGCAGTCAGACTAGCGGGGGGCTGTTTTTT. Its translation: CASSQTSGGLFF.

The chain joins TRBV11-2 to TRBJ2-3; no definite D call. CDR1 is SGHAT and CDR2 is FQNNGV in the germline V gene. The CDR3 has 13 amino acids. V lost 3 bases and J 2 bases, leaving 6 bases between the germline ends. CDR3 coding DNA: TGTGCCAGCAGCTTTTCGGACACAGATACGCAGTATTTT. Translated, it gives CASSFSDTDTQYF.

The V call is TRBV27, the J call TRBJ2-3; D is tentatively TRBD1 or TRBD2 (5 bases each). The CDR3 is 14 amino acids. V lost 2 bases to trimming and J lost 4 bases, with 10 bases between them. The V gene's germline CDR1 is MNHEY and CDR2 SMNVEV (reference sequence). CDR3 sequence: CASSLGQGADTQYF. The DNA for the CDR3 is TGTGCCAGCAGTTTAGGGCAGGGAGCAGATACGCAGTATTTT.

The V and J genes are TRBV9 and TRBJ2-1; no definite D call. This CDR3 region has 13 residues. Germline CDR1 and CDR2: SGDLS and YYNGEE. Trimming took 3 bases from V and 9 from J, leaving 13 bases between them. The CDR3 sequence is CASSAQTHGEQFF. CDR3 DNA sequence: TGTGCCAGCAGCGCACAGACCCACGGTGAGCAGTTCTTC. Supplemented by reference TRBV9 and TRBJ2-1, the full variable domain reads DSGVTQTPKHLITATGQRVTLRCSPRSGDLSVYWYQQSLDQGLQFLIQYYNGEERAKGNILERFSAQQFPDLHSELNLSSLELGDSALYFCASSAQTHGEQFFGPGTRLTVL.

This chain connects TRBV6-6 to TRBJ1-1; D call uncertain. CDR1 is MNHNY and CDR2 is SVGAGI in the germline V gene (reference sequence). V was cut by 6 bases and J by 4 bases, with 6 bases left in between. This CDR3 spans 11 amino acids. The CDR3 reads CASSPRTEAFF. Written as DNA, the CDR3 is TGTGCCAGCAGCCCCCGCACTGAAGCTTTCTTT.

CDR3 DNA: TGTGCCAGCAGTGAATCGAAGGGGATTAGCTCCTACGAGCAGTACTTC. It translates to CASSESKGISSYEQYF. The V gene is TRBV25-1, the J gene TRBJ2-7; D is possibly TRBD1 (5 bases). V lost 1 base to trimming and J lost 0 bases, with 13 bases between them. Germline CDR1 and CDR2: MGHDK and SYGVNS. The CDR3 covers 16 residues.

The CDR3 DNA follows: TGTGCCAGCAGCTTAGGGGGCGCGCGTGGCGAGACCCAGTACTTC. Encoded protein: CASSLGGARGETQYF. The V gene is TRBV5-4, the J gene TRBJ2-5; 7 bases are shared with TRBD1. This CDR3 has 15 amino acids. Germline V gene data show CDR1 as SGHNT and CDR2 as YYREEE (reference sequence). The J segment lost 5 bases and the V segment lost 2 bases, leaving 9 bases of the junction unmatched.

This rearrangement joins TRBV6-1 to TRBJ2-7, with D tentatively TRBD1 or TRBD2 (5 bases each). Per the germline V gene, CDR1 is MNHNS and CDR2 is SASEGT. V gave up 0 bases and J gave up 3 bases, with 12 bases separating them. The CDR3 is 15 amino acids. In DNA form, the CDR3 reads TGTGCCAGCAGTGAAGCCGAGGGGATCGGCTACGAGCAGTACTTC. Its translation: CASSEAEGIGYEQYF.

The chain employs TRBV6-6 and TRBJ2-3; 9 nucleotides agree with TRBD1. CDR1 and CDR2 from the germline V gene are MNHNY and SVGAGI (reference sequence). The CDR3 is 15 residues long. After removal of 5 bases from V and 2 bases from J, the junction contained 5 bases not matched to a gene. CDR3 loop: CASSLRDRVTDTQYF. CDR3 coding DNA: TGTGCCAGCAGTCTCCGGGACAGGGTCACAGATACGCAGTATTTT.

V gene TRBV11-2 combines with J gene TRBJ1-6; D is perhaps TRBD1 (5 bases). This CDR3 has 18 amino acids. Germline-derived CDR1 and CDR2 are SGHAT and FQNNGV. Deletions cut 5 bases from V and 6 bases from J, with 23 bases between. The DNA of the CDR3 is TGTGCCAGCAGCGGTCTTAGTGGGGTCCAGGGAGGTAATTCACCCCTCCACTTT. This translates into CASSGLSGVQGGNSPLHF.

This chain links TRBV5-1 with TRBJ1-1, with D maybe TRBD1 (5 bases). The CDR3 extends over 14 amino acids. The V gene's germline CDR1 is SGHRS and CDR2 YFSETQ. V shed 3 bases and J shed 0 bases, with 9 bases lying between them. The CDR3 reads CASSWDVMNTEAFF. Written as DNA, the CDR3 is TGCGCCAGCAGCTGGGACGTGATGAACACTGAAGCTTTCTTT. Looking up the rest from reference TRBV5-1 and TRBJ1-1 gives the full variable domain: KAGVTQTPRYLIKTRGQQVTLSCSPISGHRSVSWYQQTPGQGLQFLFEYFSETQRNKGNFPGRFSGRQFSNSRSEMNVSTLELGDSALYLCASSWDVMNTEAFFGQGTRLTVV.

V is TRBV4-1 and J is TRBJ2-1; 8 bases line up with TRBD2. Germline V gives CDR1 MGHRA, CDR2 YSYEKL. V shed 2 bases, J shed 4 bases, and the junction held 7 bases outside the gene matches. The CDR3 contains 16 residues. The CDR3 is CASSQLSGALYNEQFF. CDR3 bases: TGCGCCAGCAGCCAACTTAGCGGGGCACTATACAATGAGCAGTTCTTC.

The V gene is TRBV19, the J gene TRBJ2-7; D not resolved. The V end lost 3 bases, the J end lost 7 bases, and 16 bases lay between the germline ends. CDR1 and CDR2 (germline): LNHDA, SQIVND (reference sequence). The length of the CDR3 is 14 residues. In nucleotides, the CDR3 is TGTGCCAGTAGTATTTACGGGCGGCGTGGGGAGCAGTACTTC. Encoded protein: CASSIYGRRGEQYF.

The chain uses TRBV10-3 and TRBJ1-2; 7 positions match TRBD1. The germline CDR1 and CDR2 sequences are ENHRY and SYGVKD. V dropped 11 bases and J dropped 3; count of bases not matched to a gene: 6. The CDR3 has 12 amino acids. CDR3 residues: CAATDRDYGYTF. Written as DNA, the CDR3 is TGTGCCGCAACAGACAGGGACTATGGCTACACCTTC.

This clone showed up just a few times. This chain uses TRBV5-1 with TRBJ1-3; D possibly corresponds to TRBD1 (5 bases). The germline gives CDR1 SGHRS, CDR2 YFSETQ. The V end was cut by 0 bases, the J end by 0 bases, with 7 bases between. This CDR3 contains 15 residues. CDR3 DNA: TGCGCCAGCAGCTTGGCCGGGACCTCTGGAAACACCATATATTTT. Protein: CASSLAGTSGNTIYF.

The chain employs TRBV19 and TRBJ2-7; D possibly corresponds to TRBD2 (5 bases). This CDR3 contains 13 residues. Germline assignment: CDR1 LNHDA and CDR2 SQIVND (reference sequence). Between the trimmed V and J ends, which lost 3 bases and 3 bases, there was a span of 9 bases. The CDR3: CASSMRVDYEQYF. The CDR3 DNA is TGTGCCAGTAGTATGAGGGTGGACTACGAGCAGTACTTC.

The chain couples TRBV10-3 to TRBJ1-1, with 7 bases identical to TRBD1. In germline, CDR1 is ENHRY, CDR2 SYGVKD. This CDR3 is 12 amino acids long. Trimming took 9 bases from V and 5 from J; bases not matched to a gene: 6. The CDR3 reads CAIGTVQTEAFF. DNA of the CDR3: TGTGCCATTGGGACAGTACAGACTGAAGCTTTCTTT.

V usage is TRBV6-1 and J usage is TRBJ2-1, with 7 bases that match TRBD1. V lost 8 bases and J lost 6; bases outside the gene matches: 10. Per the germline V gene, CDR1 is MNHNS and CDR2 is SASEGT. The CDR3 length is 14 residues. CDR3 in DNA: TGTGCCAGCGAAGGGGGCGAAGGCTTCAATGAGCAGTTCTTC. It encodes CASEGGEGFNEQFF.

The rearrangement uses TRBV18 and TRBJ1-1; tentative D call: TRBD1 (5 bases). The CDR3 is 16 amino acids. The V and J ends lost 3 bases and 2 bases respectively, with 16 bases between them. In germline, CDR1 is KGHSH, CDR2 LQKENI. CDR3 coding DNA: TGTGCCAGCTCACCTGTGACAGAAAGGGGTAACACTGAAGCTTTCTTT. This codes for CASSPVTERGNTEAFF.

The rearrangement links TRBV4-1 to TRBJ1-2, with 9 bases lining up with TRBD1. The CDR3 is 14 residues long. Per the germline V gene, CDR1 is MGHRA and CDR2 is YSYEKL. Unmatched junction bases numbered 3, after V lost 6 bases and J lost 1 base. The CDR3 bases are TGCGCCAGCAGTCCGGGACAGGGTAACTATGGCTACACCTTC. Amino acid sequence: CASSPGQGNYGYTF.

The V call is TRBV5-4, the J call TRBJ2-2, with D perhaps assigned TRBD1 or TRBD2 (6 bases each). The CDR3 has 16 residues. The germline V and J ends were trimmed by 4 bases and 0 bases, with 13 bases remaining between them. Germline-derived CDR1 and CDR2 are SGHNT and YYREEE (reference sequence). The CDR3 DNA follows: TGTGCCAGCAGCCCCGGAGGGGGGTCGAACACCGGGGAGCTGTTTTTT. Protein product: CASSPGGGSNTGELFF.

The CDR3 region is CASSPGTGLGEQYF. The CDR3 bases are TGTGCCAGCAGCCCCGGGACCGGGCTTGGGGAGCAGTACTTC. V is TRBV9 and J is TRBJ2-7, with D perhaps given as TRBD1 or TRBD2 (5 bases each). V was cut by 4 bases and J by 7 bases, with 18 bases left in between. The germline gives CDR1 SGDLS, CDR2 YYNGEE. The CDR3 extends over 14 amino acids.

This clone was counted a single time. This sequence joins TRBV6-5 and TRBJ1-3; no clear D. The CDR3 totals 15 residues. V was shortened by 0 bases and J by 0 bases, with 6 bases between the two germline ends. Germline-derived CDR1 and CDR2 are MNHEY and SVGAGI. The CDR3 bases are TGTGCCAGCAGTTACTCGAAGGGCTCTGGAAACACCATATATTTT. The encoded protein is CASSYSKGSGNTIYF.